This T cell receptor (beta chain) was observed in a study of blood T cell repertoires in COVID-19. In the original workflow: For nucleated cells, counts were estimated from reference gene primer amplification. The repertoire was sequenced with immunoSEQ multiplex PCR; TCRdb's copy has only in-frame clones and lacks some. The DNA gave D and trimming, while V, J and clone size come from that table. This table holds around 250,000 clones, roughly 89% found once. CDR1 and CDR2 (germline): MNHNS, SASEGT. This CDR3 comprises 16 residues. The V and J ends lost 3 bases and 0 bases, in that order; junction bases with no gene match: 8.

The receptor's source is a woman in her sixties with COVID-19, enrolled during active disease. The sequenced material came from peripheral blood. This sequence joins TRBV6-1 and TRBJ2-7, with TRBD2 identical over 7 bases. The CDR3 region has the DNA TGTGCCAGCAGTGACCCAAGGCGGGGGAGCTCCTACGAGCAGTACTTC. Translating gives CASSDPRRGSSYEQYF.